This entry concerns a single TCR beta chain. This entry belongs to a study of blood T cell repertoires in COVID-19. About the study: T cells, B-cell-depleted T cells, or PBMCs supplied cDNA or gDNA.

Assay used: immunoSEQ multiplex PCR; TCRdb lists only in-frame clones, some missing. The sample yields some 59,000 clones, over 60% seen once. This clonotype was sampled from a man under 40 with COVID-19, enrolled during active disease. Source material: peripheral blood.

The DNA of the CDR3 is TGTGCCAGCAGTTATCAGGGCTACAGCCCAGAGACCCAGTACTTC. Protein sequence: CASSYQGYSPETQYF. The chain recombines TRBV6-2 or TRBV6-3 with TRBJ2-5, with D possibly matching TRBD1 (5 bases). Germline CDR1 MNHEY, CDR2 SVGEGT. The CDR3 length is 15 residues. Deletions cut 3 bases from V and 4 bases from J, with 15 bases between.